These T cell receptor beta chains were read from a single sample in a study of T cell repertoires in cytomegalovirus infection. In TCRdb, the reads were re-called with MiXCR into one record per CDR3 protein. Of about 400,000 distinct CDR3 sequences listed, around 18% were seen once; the top ten hold 8.7%. Sequencing was done on a sample of PBMCs. The receptors shown here come from a human donor in good health (CMV status not recorded). Some clones in this sample may be carry-over from other donors' samples. The CDR3 runs from the conserved cysteine through the conserved F or W. Clone size, where shown, is once, few, many, or a class for clones that have expanded.

V	size	J	CDR3
TRBV7-2	many	TRBJ1-5	CASSLAKNQPQHF
TRBV19	many	TRBJ2-1	CASSLLAGGRDLFF
TRBV12-3/TRBV12-4	many	TRBJ1-2	CASTLKNRAGYTF
TRBV27	-	TRBJ2-3	CASSPPGTPVGHTQYF
TRBV29-1	few	TRBJ1-1	CSEWDSLNTEAFF
TRBV5-5	-	TRBJ2-7	CASSRASSYEQYF
TRBV6-1	-	TRBJ1-3	CASRTDRLSGNTIYF
TRBV5-5	few	TRBJ2-7	CASTVDVGRQRGQYF
TRBV12-3/TRBV12-4	many	TRBJ2-4	CASSSDGAKNIQYF
TRBV3-1	few	TRBJ1-2	CASSHLRGGNYGYTF
TRBV7-8	many	TRBJ1-1	CASSLARILLTEAFF
TRBV6-5	many	TRBJ1-2	CASSYSRGAAYGYTF
TRBV7-2	few	TRBJ2-2	CASSSSPQGAGELFF
TRBV19	-	TRBJ1-1	CASSNSRNTEAFF
TRBV7-2	many	TRBJ2-7	CASRPGGAYEQYF
TRBV12-3/TRBV12-4	few	TRBJ1-2	CASSFSGNGYTF
TRBV2	few	TRBJ2-7	CASSPGQGGSEQYF
TRBV7-8	many	TRBJ1-2	CASSFGRQGVQDGYTF
TRBV18	-	TRBJ2-1	CASSATGGLYNEQFF
TRBV7-2	many	TRBJ1-5	CASSPTGGNQPQHF
TRBV3-1	few	TRBJ1-4	CASSQDGYEKLFF
TRBV10-2	-	TRBJ1-5	CASSELKVGQPQHF
TRBV15	few	TRBJ1-5	CATRMVPNQPQHF
TRBV12-3/TRBV12-4	few	TRBJ1-2	CASTLGEEGYTF
TRBV7-2	many	TRBJ2-3	CASSLLAGQDTQYF
TRBV5-1	-	TRBJ2-1	CASSPTSGGVNEQFF
TRBV29-1	-	TRBJ1-1	CSVEQGVFDTEAFF
TRBV20-1	few	TRBJ2-5	CSAQNPGTFQETQYF
TRBV4-3	few	TRBJ2-5	CASSQEGGAQYF
TRBV4-1	-	TRBJ1-2	CASSPRGGLYGYTF
TRBV7-6	many	TRBJ2-7	CASSSPGTEYEQYF
TRBV7-2	many	TRBJ2-5	CASSFDSGGQETQYF
TRBV7-9	-	TRBJ1-5	CASSYGTAGQPQHF
TRBV5-1	-	TRBJ2-3	CASSPRDRATDTQYF
TRBV7-2	many	TRBJ2-3	CASSLAAYTDTQYF
TRBV7-8	many	TRBJ1-3	CASSSRQGWVGNTIYF
TRBV7-9	many	TRBJ2-1	CASSLVSGTSYNEQFF
TRBV6-6	many	TRBJ2-3	CASRELAGYSTDTQYF
TRBV7-6	many	TRBJ1-1	CASSLGKQNTEAFF
TRBV7-2	many	TRBJ2-2	CASSTPGGRGSGELFF
TRBV7-9	many	TRBJ2-3	CASSLSPPDTQYF
TRBV7-2	many	TRBJ1-2	CASSQGSGFNYGYTF
TRBV6-2/TRBV6-3	many	TRBJ1-6	CASSYGVESPLHF
TRBV12-3/TRBV12-4	many	TRBJ1-2	CASSLASFGAAYGYTF
TRBV7-6	-	TRBJ2-1	CASSLEEEDEQFF
TRBV28	few	TRBJ1-2	CASSTPGANYGYTF
TRBV7-8	many	TRBJ2-7	CASSRGQIAGGSYEQYF
TRBV15	-	TRBJ2-7	CATSRPPRDEQYF
TRBV7-6	many	TRBJ2-6	CASSLVAGSGANVLTF
TRBV7-8	-	TRBJ2-2	CASTRWGTNTGELFF
TRBV12-3/TRBV12-4	-	TRBJ2-5	CASSLRGSETQYF
TRBV7-6	-	TRBJ2-4	CASSLIGGARNIQYF
TRBV19	many	TRBJ2-5	CASSISSRGTAQETQYF
TRBV10-2	-	TRBJ1-5	CASSWNSGNQPQHF
TRBV20-1	few	TRBJ2-5	CSARDGGTRQETQYF